This TCR beta chain was recorded in a study of CD4 T cells in relation to SARS-CoV-2 and coronaviruses. Study-level background: ViraFEST: approximately eleven-day antigen culture of PBMCs, then TCR beta CDR3 sequencing. Crossreactive spike epitopes shared across donors were mapped to their HLA restriction.

Unexposed donor CD4+ T cells date from about 2011-2018, before the COVID-19 pandemic. The cells were cultured for roughly 11 days before CD4+ T cells were isolated. Sequenced by immunoSEQ multiplex PCR; TCRdb stores in-frame clones only, minus some. In the table there are around 15,000 clones, around 77% of which are singletons. About this clone: Antigen specificity is unknown.

The CDR3 runs to 16 residues. V shed 2 bases and J shed 7 bases, with 18 bases lying between them. Germline V gene data show CDR1 as WNHNN and CDR2 as SYGVQD (reference sequence). Sequencing used CD4+ T cells from PBMCs, cultured in vitro. This TCR came from a human donor in good health. The V gene is TRBV10-1, the J gene TRBJ2-1; TRBD1 is a possible D gene (6 bases). DNA for the CDR3: TGCGCCAGCAGTGAGATCCGCTTGCATACAGGGAATGAGCAGTTCTTC. Its translation: CASSEIRLHTGNEQFF.